Listed below are T cell receptor beta chains from one sample, sequenced in a study of T cell responses to AZD1222 COVID-19 vaccine. Clones were sequenced by immunoSEQ multiplex PCR, and TCRdb holds only the in-frame ones, with some missing. Altogether 95,000 to 150,000 clones are present, approximately 86% being singletons, with the ten largest covering roughly 2.6%. The input for sequencing was peripheral blood, taken on day 0 of AZD1222 vaccination. These receptors came from an adult in good health. Both conserved end residues are part of each CDR3. D genes are given only for firm matches. A clone size is listed for some rows: how often the clone was seen (once, few, many), or a class if it is expanded.

cdr3_aa: CASRAGGGYTF
cdr3_nt: TGTGCCAGCAGGGCAGGGGGTGGCTACACCTTC
clone_size: -
d_call: TRBD1
v_call: TRBV25-1
j_call: TRBJ1-2

cdr3_aa: CASLPGLGPYGYTF
cdr3_nt: TGTGCCAGTCTTCCGGGACTAGGCCCCTATGGCTACACCTTC
clone_size: -
d_call: -
v_call: TRBV27
j_call: TRBJ1-2

cdr3_aa: CASNDGQAYGYTF
cdr3_nt: TGTGCCAGCAACGACGGACAGGCCTATGGCTACACCTTC
clone_size: -
d_call: TRBD1
v_call: TRBV6-6
j_call: TRBJ1-2

cdr3_aa: CASSPLPGLAGNEQYF
cdr3_nt: TGTGCCAGCAGTCCACTTCCGGGACTAGCGGGTAACGAGCAGTACTTC
clone_size: -
d_call: TRBD2
v_call: TRBV28
j_call: TRBJ2-7

cdr3_aa: CASSFETGGGTEAFF
cdr3_nt: TGTGCCAGCAGCTTCGAGACGGGAGGAGGTACTGAAGCTTTCTTT
clone_size: -
d_call: -
v_call: TRBV9
j_call: TRBJ1-1

cdr3_aa: CASSAQGVYEQYF
cdr3_nt: TGTGCCAGCAGTGCACAGGGGGTCTACGAGCAGTACTTC
clone_size: -
d_call: TRBD1
v_call: TRBV28
j_call: TRBJ2-7

cdr3_aa: CASSTLGIVPEAFF
cdr3_nt: TGTGCCAGTAGTACGTTAGGGATAGTACCTGAAGCTTTCTTT
clone_size: -
d_call: -
v_call: TRBV19
j_call: TRBJ1-1

cdr3_aa: CASSRGGAKGYTF
cdr3_nt: TGTGCCAGCAGCCGCGGGGGGGCGAAAGGCTACACCTTC
clone_size: -
d_call: -
v_call: TRBV3-1/TRBV3-2
j_call: TRBJ1-2

cdr3_aa: CASSPPPGGTEAFF
cdr3_nt: TGTGCCAGCTCACCACCCCCAGGGGGCACTGAAGCTTTCTTT
clone_size: -
d_call: TRBD1
v_call: TRBV18
j_call: TRBJ1-1

cdr3_aa: CASSLEAGDVAYEQYF
cdr3_nt: TGTGCCAGCAGCCTCGAGGCGGGGGATGTCGCCTACGAGCAGTACTTC
clone_size: -
d_call: -
v_call: TRBV21-1
j_call: TRBJ2-7

cdr3_aa: CASSLSLAGGPSDTQYF
cdr3_nt: TGCGCCAGCAGCTTGTCACTAGCGGGAGGGCCGTCAGATACGCAGTATTTT
clone_size: once
d_call: TRBD2
v_call: TRBV5-1
j_call: TRBJ2-3

cdr3_aa: CAWNRVRGYTF
cdr3_nt: TGTGCCTGGAACAGGGTTCGGGGCTACACCTTC
clone_size: -
d_call: -
v_call: TRBV30
j_call: TRBJ1-2

cdr3_aa: CASSQDLERGSSYNEQFF
cdr3_nt: TGTGCCAGCAGCCAAGATCTAGAACGAGGGAGTTCCTACAATGAGCAGTTCTTC
clone_size: -
d_call: -
v_call: TRBV4-2
j_call: TRBJ2-1

cdr3_aa: CASSLDLVTGIEAFF
cdr3_nt: TGTGCCAGCAGCTTAGATCTGGTTACGGGGATTGAAGCTTTCTTT
clone_size: -
d_call: -
v_call: TRBV11-2
j_call: TRBJ1-1

cdr3_aa: CASSLKGDSSPLHF
cdr3_nt: TGTGCCAGCAGTTTAAAGGGGGATAGTTCACCCCTCCACTTT
clone_size: -
d_call: -
v_call: TRBV28
j_call: TRBJ1-6

cdr3_aa: CAISSPGTGNYGYTF
cdr3_nt: TGTGCCATCAGTAGTCCCGGGACAGGGAACTATGGCTACACCTTC
clone_size: -
d_call: TRBD1
v_call: TRBV10-3
j_call: TRBJ1-2

cdr3_aa: CASSLEMRTEKLFF
cdr3_nt: TGCGCCAGCAGCTTGGAGATGCGTACCGAAAAACTGTTTTTT
clone_size: -
d_call: -
v_call: TRBV5-1
j_call: TRBJ1-4

cdr3_aa: CASGLVGSSYNEQFF
cdr3_nt: TGTGCTAGTGGTTTGGTTGGTTCTTCCTACAATGAGCAGTTCTTC
clone_size: -
d_call: -
v_call: TRBV12-5
j_call: TRBJ2-1

cdr3_aa: CATSSRDAPTPVQETQYF
cdr3_nt: TGTGCCACCAGCAGCCGGGACGCTCCCACCCCAGTTCAAGAGACCCAGTACTTC
clone_size: -
d_call: -
v_call: TRBV24-1
j_call: TRBJ2-5

cdr3_aa: CASSPDRGQNQPQHF
cdr3_nt: TGTGCCAGCAGCCCCGACAGGGGGCAAAATCAGCCCCAGCATTTT
clone_size: -
d_call: TRBD1
v_call: TRBV11-2
j_call: TRBJ1-5

cdr3_aa: CSASQAENQPQHF
cdr3_nt: TGCAGTGCTAGTCAAGCAGAAAATCAGCCCCAGCATTTT
clone_size: few
d_call: -
v_call: TRBV20-1
j_call: TRBJ1-5

cdr3_aa: CSAGTAGNTIYF
cdr3_nt: TGCAGCGCTGGGACGGCTGGAAACACCATATATTTT
clone_size: -
d_call: -
v_call: TRBV29-1
j_call: TRBJ1-3

cdr3_aa: CASSEGGPRPLNIF
cdr3_nt: TGTGCCAGCAGTGAAGGCGGACCCCGGCCCCTCAACATTTTC
clone_size: -
d_call: -
v_call: TRBV2
j_call: TRBJ2-7

cdr3_aa: CATSVGTGGNNVLTF
cdr3_nt: TGTGCCACCAGTGTCGGGACAGGGGGGAACAACGTCCTGACTTTC
clone_size: -
d_call: TRBD1
v_call: TRBV24-1
j_call: TRBJ2-6

cdr3_aa: CASSALQHSIFF
cdr3_nt: TGTGCCAGCAGCGCCCTACAGCACAGCATTTTCTTT
clone_size: -
d_call: -
v_call: TRBV5-4
j_call: TRBJ1-1

cdr3_aa: CASSPIEGQGYGYTF
cdr3_nt: TGTGCCAGCTCACCCATAGAGGGACAGGGCTATGGCTACACCTTC
clone_size: -
d_call: TRBD1
v_call: TRBV18
j_call: TRBJ1-2

cdr3_aa: CASSAGTGTDTQYF
cdr3_nt: TGCGCCAGCAGTGCGGGGACAGGCACAGATACGCAGTATTTT
clone_size: -
d_call: TRBD1
v_call: TRBV10-1
j_call: TRBJ2-3

cdr3_aa: CASSSLRWGDRNEQFF
cdr3_nt: TGTGCCAGCAGTTCTCTTCGCTGGGGCGACCGCAATGAGCAGTTCTTC
clone_size: -
d_call: -
v_call: TRBV2
j_call: TRBJ2-1

cdr3_aa: CASSSSRRTAYGYTF
cdr3_nt: TGTGCCAGCAGCTCCTCCCGAAGGACAGCCTATGGCTACACCTTC
clone_size: -
d_call: -
v_call: TRBV7-8
j_call: TRBJ1-2

cdr3_aa: CASSFSRTTHNEQFF
cdr3_nt: TGTGCCAGCAGCTTCAGTCGGACTACCCACAATGAGCAGTTCTTC
clone_size: few
d_call: -
v_call: TRBV5-6
j_call: TRBJ2-1

cdr3_aa: CASSLATGGLNSPLHF
cdr3_nt: TGTGCCAGCAGCTTAGCGACAGGGGGCCTTAATTCACCCCTCCACTTT
clone_size: -
d_call: TRBD1
v_call: TRBV7-8
j_call: TRBJ1-6

cdr3_aa: CASSYVAGEDEKLFF
cdr3_nt: TGTGCCAGCAGTTACGTAGCCGGGGAGGATGAAAAACTGTTTTTT
clone_size: -
d_call: -
v_call: TRBV6-6
j_call: TRBJ1-4

cdr3_aa: CASSDRFGNTEAFF
cdr3_nt: TGTGCCAGTAGTGATCGTTTTGGGAACACTGAAGCTTTCTTT
clone_size: -
d_call: -
v_call: TRBV19
j_call: TRBJ1-1

cdr3_aa: CASSQDWSGSYEQYF
cdr3_nt: TGTGCCAGCAGCCAAGATTGGAGCGGGAGTTACGAGCAGTACTTC
clone_size: -
d_call: TRBD2
v_call: TRBV3-1/TRBV3-2
j_call: TRBJ2-7

cdr3_aa: CASSLRDRVTGELFF
cdr3_nt: TGTGCCAGTAGCTTACGGGACCGAGTAACCGGGGAGCTGTTTTTT
clone_size: -
d_call: -
v_call: TRBV19
j_call: TRBJ2-2

cdr3_aa: CATSDLRTSGRNTGELFF
cdr3_nt: TGTGCCACCAGTGATTTGAGGACTAGCGGGAGGAACACCGGGGAGCTGTTTTTT
clone_size: -
d_call: TRBD2
v_call: TRBV24-1
j_call: TRBJ2-2

cdr3_aa: CASSKEGASGNTIYF
cdr3_nt: TGTGCCAGCAGCAAGGAGGGGGCTAGTGGAAACACCATATATTTT
clone_size: -
d_call: TRBD1
v_call: TRBV2
j_call: TRBJ1-3

cdr3_aa: CASSSRNQPQHF
cdr3_nt: TGTGCCAGTAGTTCCCGCAATCAGCCCCAGCATTTT
clone_size: -
d_call: -
v_call: TRBV19
j_call: TRBJ1-5

cdr3_aa: CASRQGRLFF
cdr3_nt: TGTGCCAGCAGGCAGGGGAGACTGTTTTTT
clone_size: -
d_call: -
v_call: TRBV28
j_call: TRBJ1-4

cdr3_aa: CASSVGTGGVFF
cdr3_nt: TGTGCCAGCAGCGTAGGGACAGGGGGCGTATTCTTC
clone_size: -
d_call: TRBD1
v_call: TRBV9
j_call: TRBJ1-2

cdr3_aa: CASSPSGGADAFF
cdr3_nt: TGTGCCAGCTCACCCTCCGGAGGGGCAGACGCTTTCTTT
clone_size: -
d_call: -
v_call: TRBV18
j_call: TRBJ1-1

cdr3_aa: CASSLLNGGVGTGANVLTF
cdr3_nt: TGTGCCAGCAGCTTGCTCAATGGGGGGGTTGGAACTGGGGCCAACGTCCTGACTTTC
clone_size: -
d_call: TRBD2
v_call: TRBV5-6
j_call: TRBJ2-6

cdr3_aa: CASTSGGSGANVLTF
cdr3_nt: TGTGCCAGCACCTCAGGAGGGTCTGGGGCCAACGTCCTGACTTTC
clone_size: -
d_call: -
v_call: TRBV28
j_call: TRBJ2-6

cdr3_aa: CASRERGYTF
cdr3_nt: TGTGCCAGCCGCGAACGGGGCTACACCTTC
clone_size: once
d_call: -
v_call: TRBV2
j_call: TRBJ1-2

cdr3_aa: CASSIGRTYEQYF
cdr3_nt: TGTGCCAGTAGTATAGGCCGGACCTACGAGCAGTACTTC
clone_size: few
d_call: -
v_call: TRBV19
j_call: TRBJ2-7

cdr3_aa: CASSLELQGRGTEAFF
cdr3_nt: TGTGCCAGCAGCTTAGAGCTTCAGGGTAGGGGAACTGAAGCTTTCTTT
clone_size: -
d_call: -
v_call: TRBV11-2
j_call: TRBJ1-1

cdr3_aa: CASIGRFTGELFF
cdr3_nt: TGTGCCAGCATAGGACGGTTCACCGGGGAGCTGTTTTTT
clone_size: -
d_call: -
v_call: TRBV6-5
j_call: TRBJ2-2

cdr3_aa: CASSYVRGILHYGYTF
cdr3_nt: TGTGCCAGCAGCTATGTCAGGGGGATCTTACACTATGGCTACACCTTC
clone_size: -
d_call: TRBD1
v_call: TRBV7-9
j_call: TRBJ1-2

cdr3_aa: CASSIDWTADYEQYF
cdr3_nt: TGTGCCAGCAGCATCGATTGGACAGCAGACTACGAGCAGTACTTC
clone_size: -
d_call: -
v_call: TRBV21-1
j_call: TRBJ2-7

cdr3_aa: CASSLQVSYGYTF
cdr3_nt: TGTGCCAGCAGTTTACAGGTTAGCTATGGCTACACCTTC
clone_size: -
d_call: -
v_call: TRBV28
j_call: TRBJ1-2